A selection of T cell receptor beta chains follows, all from one sample in a study of T cell responses to AZD1222 COVID-19 vaccine. Here immunoSEQ multiplex PCR was the method, and the copy in TCRdb shows in-frame clones only, minus some. In the table there are 240,000 or so clones, about 92% of which are singletons. The starting material was peripheral blood, obtained on day 0 of AZD1222 vaccination. These receptors originate from an adult in good health. Both conserved end residues are trimmed from each CDR3.

TRBV10-3	TRBJ2-2	ANAGGLGELF
TRBV3-1/TRBV3-2	TRBJ2-5	ASSQLAGGHETQY
TRBV5-1	TRBJ1-1	ASRLSQGTEAF
TRBV9	TRBJ2-1	ASSARTGGREQF
TRBV7-3	TRBJ2-3	ASSLQSTDTQY
TRBV5-1	TRBJ2-5	ASSLGAWETQY
TRBV5-1	TRBJ1-2	ASSSAGSYGYT
TRBV3-1/TRBV3-2	TRBJ2-7	ASSQEREGEQY
TRBV19	TRBJ2-5	ASRPGQTYQETQY
TRBV15	TRBJ2-2	ATSRDRGTSYWELF
TRBV7-2	TRBJ1-2	ASSLDTPNYGYT
TRBV6-1	TRBJ1-5	ASSEQGAIRQPQH
TRBV7-9	TRBJ1-2	ASSLSGRGTYT
TRBV29-1	TRBJ1-2	SVGQLLGYT
TRBV7-8	TRBJ2-2	ASSKDRVGVGGELF
TRBV19	TRBJ1-5	ASSATGSNQPQH
TRBV7-9	TRBJ2-5	ASSLGKTQY
TRBV7-9	TRBJ2-2	ASSSRLVNAGELF
TRBV5-4	TRBJ1-5	ASSQTGTGNSNQPQH
TRBV27	TRBJ1-5	ASSPSPGGNQPQH
TRBV7-9	TRBJ2-3	ASSLAEDTQY
TRBV7-8	TRBJ1-4	ASSLPGTRSELF
TRBV7-8	TRBJ1-6	ASSLGTVNSPLH
TRBV5-4	TRBJ2-7	ASSLGAPKPMEQY
TRBV7-2	TRBJ2-1	ASSEGLAKKGEQF
TRBV3-1/TRBV3-2	TRBJ2-1	ASRSSGSEQF
TRBV3-1/TRBV3-2	TRBJ1-1	ASSQHTEAF
TRBV7-2	TRBJ2-1	ASSPMGPGGVNEQF